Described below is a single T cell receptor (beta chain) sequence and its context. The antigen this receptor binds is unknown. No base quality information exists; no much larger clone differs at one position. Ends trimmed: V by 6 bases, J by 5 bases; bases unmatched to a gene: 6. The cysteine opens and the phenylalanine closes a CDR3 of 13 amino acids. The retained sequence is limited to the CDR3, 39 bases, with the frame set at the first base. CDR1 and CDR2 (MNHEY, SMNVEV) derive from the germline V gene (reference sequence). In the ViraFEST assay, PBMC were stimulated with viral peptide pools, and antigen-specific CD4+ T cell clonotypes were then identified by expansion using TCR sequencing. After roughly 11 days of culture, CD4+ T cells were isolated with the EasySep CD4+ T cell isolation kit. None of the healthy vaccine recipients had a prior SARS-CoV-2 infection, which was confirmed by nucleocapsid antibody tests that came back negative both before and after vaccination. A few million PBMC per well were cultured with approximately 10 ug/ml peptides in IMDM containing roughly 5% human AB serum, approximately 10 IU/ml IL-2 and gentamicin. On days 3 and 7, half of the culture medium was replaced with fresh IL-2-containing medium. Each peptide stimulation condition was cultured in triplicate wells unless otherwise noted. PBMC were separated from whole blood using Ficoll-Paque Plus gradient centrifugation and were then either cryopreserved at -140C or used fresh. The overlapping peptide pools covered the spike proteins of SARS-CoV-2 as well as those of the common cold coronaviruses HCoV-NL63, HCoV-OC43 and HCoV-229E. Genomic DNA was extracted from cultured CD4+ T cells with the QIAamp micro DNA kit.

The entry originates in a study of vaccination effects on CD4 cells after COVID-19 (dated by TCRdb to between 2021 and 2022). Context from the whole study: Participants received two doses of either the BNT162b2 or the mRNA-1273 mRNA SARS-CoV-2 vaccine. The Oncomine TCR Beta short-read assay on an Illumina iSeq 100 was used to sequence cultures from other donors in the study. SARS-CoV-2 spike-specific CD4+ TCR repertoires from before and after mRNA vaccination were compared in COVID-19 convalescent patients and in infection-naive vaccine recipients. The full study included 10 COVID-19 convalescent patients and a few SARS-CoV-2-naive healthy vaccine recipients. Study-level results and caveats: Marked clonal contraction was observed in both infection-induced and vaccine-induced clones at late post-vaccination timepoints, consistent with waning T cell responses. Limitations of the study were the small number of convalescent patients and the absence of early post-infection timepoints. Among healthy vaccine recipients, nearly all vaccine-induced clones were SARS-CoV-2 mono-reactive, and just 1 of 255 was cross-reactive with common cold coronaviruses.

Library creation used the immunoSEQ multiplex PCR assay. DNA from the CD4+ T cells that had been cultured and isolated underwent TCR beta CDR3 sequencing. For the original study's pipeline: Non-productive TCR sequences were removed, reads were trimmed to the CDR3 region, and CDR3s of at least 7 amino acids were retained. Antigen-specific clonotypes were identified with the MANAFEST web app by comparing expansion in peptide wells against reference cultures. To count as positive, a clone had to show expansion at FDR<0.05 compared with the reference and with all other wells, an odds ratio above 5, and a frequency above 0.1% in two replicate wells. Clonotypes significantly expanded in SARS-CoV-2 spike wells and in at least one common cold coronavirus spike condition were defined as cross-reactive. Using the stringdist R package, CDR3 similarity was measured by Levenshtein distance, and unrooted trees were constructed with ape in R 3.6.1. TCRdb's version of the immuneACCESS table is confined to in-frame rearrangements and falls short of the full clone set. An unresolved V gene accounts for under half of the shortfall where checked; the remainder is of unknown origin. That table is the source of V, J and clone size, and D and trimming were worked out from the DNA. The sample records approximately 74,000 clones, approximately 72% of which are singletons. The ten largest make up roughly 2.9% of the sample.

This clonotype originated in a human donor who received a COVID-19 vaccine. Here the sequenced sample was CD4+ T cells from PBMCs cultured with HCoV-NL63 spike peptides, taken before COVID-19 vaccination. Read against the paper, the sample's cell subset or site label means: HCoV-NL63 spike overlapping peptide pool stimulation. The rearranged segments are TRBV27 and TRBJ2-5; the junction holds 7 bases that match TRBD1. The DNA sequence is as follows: TGTGCCAGCAGGGAGATGACAGGGGAGACCCAGTACTTC. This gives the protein CASREMTGETQYF.